A single sample is the source of the 18 T cell receptor beta chains below, sequenced in a study of cytomegalovirus exposure and HLA in healthy donors. The PCR ran on 60 Vbeta and 13 Jbeta primers. Repertoires were generated with immunoSEQ multiplex PCR, while TCRdb's copy carries only in-frame clones and drops some. The table lists 99,000 or so clones, 60% to 85% of them singletons. Sample: PBMCs. The receptors come from a man aged 55 to 70 in good health and CMV-seropositive.

This CDR3 reads CASSPGWGRTDTIYF. As DNA, the CDR3 is TGTGCCAGCAGCCCCGGATGGGGCAGGACGGACACCATATATTTT. This chain uses TRBV7-3 with TRBJ1-3, with D maybe TRBD1 (5 bases). From germline, CDR1 is SGHTA and CDR2 FQGTGA. The germline V and J ends were trimmed by 5 bases and 8 bases, with 19 bases remaining between them. The CDR3 is 15 amino acids.

The genes are TRBV5-6 and TRBJ2-1, with 12 bases that match TRBD2. CDR1 and CDR2 (germline): SGHDT, YYEEEE. The junction had 4 bases not matched to a gene; V was cut back by 0 bases and J by 0 bases. This CDR3 has 18 residues. CDR3 DNA sequence: TGTGCCAGCAGCTTGGGGGCTAGCGGGGGGGCCTCCTACAATGAGCAGTTCTTC. It yields the protein CASSLGASGGASYNEQFF.

The rearrangement uses TRBV28 and TRBJ1-4; 7 positions match TRBD1. The V gene's germline CDR1 is MDHEN and CDR2 SYDVKM. CDR3 length: 12 residues. After removal of 6 bases from V and 13 bases from J, the junction contained 8 bases not matched to a gene. The CDR3 loop reads CASREADRVLFF. CDR3 nucleotides: TGTGCCAGCAGAGAGGCTGACAGGGTACTGTTTTTT.

The chain couples TRBV7-9 to TRBJ1-6, with D uncertain. Trimming removed 3 bases at V and 13 bases at J, with 7 bases between. There are 11 residues in the CDR3. Looked up from germline, CDR1 is SEHNR and CDR2 is FQNEAQ (reference sequence). CDR3 residues: CASSFGGPLHF. The CDR3 DNA sequence: TGTGCCAGCAGCTTCGGTGGTCCCCTCCACTTT.

CDR3 protein: CASSLFGGGNTIYF. In DNA, the CDR3 is TGTGCCAGCAGCTTATTCGGGGGTGGAAACACCATATATTTT. The V and J genes are TRBV11-2 and TRBJ1-3; weak D call: TRBD1 (5 bases). CDR1 and CDR2 (germline): SGHAT, FQNNGV. CDR3 size: 14 residues. With 2 bases removed from V and 3 bases from J, the gap between germline ends came to 8 bases.

The rearrangement uses TRBV10-3 and TRBJ1-3; D not resolved. CDR3 size: 12 residues. The V gene's germline CDR1 is ENHRY and CDR2 SYGVKD. V lost 8 bases, J lost 4 bases, and 9 bases lay in between. CDR3 sequence (DNA): TGTGCCATCTTTGAGGTCGGAAACACCATATATTTT. It is translated as CAIFEVGNTIYF.

On this clone: A junction end diverges from the germline sequence, so it may reflect a read error. V and J are TRBV5-1 and TRBJ2-5, with D maybe TRBD2 (5 bases). CDR1 is SGHRS, CDR2 YFSETQ, per germline. This CDR3 has 11 amino acids. CDR3 region: CASSLEGSSHF. The CDR3 region has the DNA TGCGCCAGCAGCTTGGAAGGGAGTTCCCACTTC.

The rearrangement links TRBV5-4 to TRBJ2-7; D possibly corresponds to TRBD1 (6 bases). Germline V gives CDR1 SGHNT, CDR2 YYREEE (reference sequence). V dropped 2 bases and J dropped 2 bases, with 14 bases sitting between them. CDR3 length: 15 amino acids. CDR3 in DNA: TGTGCCAGCAGCTTCGTGGGACACGTAACCTACGAGCAGTACTTC. It translates to CASSFVGHVTYEQYF.

The V gene is TRBV4-2, the J gene TRBJ2-3; 9 nucleotides line up with TRBD2. There are 17 residues in the CDR3. Per the germline V gene, CDR1 is LGHNA and CDR2 is YNFKEQ. Trimming removed 1 base from V and 0 bases from J; junction bases left unmatched: 5. The CDR3 nucleotides read TGTGCCAGCAGCCAAGTTGGGCTAGCGGGAAGCACAGATACGCAGTATTTT. Residues: CASSQVGLAGSTDTQYF.

The rearrangement links TRBV18 to TRBJ1-5; 7 bases line up with TRBD1. The CDR3 consists of 14 residues. V lost 6 bases and J lost 5; bases outside the gene matches: 7. CDR1 is KGHSH, CDR2 LQKENI, per germline. In nucleotides, the CDR3 is TGTGCCAGCTCCCAGGGGACAGTCGATCAGCCCCAGCATTTT. As protein: CASSQGTVDQPQHF.

V is TRBV7-8 and J is TRBJ1-1; D may be TRBD1 (5 bases). Trimming stripped 1 base from V and 8 bases from J, with 20 bases between. The CDR3 runs 16 residues. The V gene's germline CDR1 is SGHVS and CDR2 FQNEAQ. CDR3 in amino acids: CASSLGHGGGLSEAFF. The CDR3 bases are TGTGCCAGCAGCTTAGGGCACGGGGGTGGGTTGTCGGAAGCTTTCTTT.

This clone was recorded a few times. The V and J genes are TRBV6-1 and TRBJ1-5; possible D gene TRBD1, 5 bases. The germline V and J ends were trimmed by 4 bases and 2 bases, with 18 bases remaining between them. The CDR3 covers 17 residues. Germline V gene data show CDR1 as MNHNS and CDR2 as SASEGT. The CDR3 here is CASSAPGSTVGNQPQHF. The CDR3 bases are TGTGCCAGCAGTGCACCAGGGTCCACGGTGGGCAATCAGCCCCAGCATTTT.

The rearrangement links TRBV12-5 to TRBJ1-6; 10 nucleotides line up with TRBD1. After removal of 0 bases from V and 5 bases from J, the junction contained 13 bases not matched to a gene. There are 20 residues in the CDR3. Looked up from germline, CDR1 is LGHNT and CDR2 is FRNRAP. For the CDR3, the DNA is TGTGCTAGTGGTTTGGTACGAGGGACAGGGGTCTTTCCGAATAATTCACCCCTCCACTTT. It specifies CASGLVRGTGVFPNNSPLHF.

The V and J genes are TRBV7-2 and TRBJ1-2; D gene unclear. V was clipped by 4 bases and J by 7 bases, with 13 bases between them. Germline V gives CDR1 SGHTA, CDR2 FQGNSA. The CDR3 sequence is 13 residues long. In DNA form, the CDR3 reads TGTGCCAGCAGCTATCAAGGAGGTTTTGGCTACACCTTC. Its translation is CASSYQGGFGYTF.

The chain links TRBV9 to TRBJ1-1, with D unclear. The CDR3 has 13 amino acids. V shed 0 bases and J shed 4 bases, with 7 bases lying between them. Germline V gene sequence: CDR1 SGDLS, CDR2 YYNGEE. The CDR3 loop reads CASSVVGRTEAFF. The CDR3 DNA follows: TGTGCCAGCAGCGTAGTGGGCCGCACTGAAGCTTTCTTT.

This clone was seen just once. The rearrangement uses TRBV2 and TRBJ1-5; 7 bases are a match to TRBD1. Germline CDR1 is SNHLY and CDR2 is FYNNEI. The CDR3 contains 16 residues. The V segment lost 6 bases and the J segment 2 bases; nucleotides outside the gene matches: 10. CDR3 nucleotide sequence: TGTGCCAGCAGCCCCGACAGGGCAGCGCGCAATCAGCCCCAGCATTTT. Its translation is CASSPDRAARNQPQHF.

The rearrangement uses TRBV4-2 and TRBJ2-6; no clear D. CDR3 length: 18 residues. V gave up 4 bases and J gave up 5 bases, with 21 bases separating them. Germline assignment: CDR1 LGHNA and CDR2 YNFKEQ. The CDR3 spells CASSRVETGSLRANVLTF. Written as DNA, the CDR3 is TGTGCCAGCAGCCGGGTCGAGACTGGATCTCTTAGGGCCAACGTCCTGACTTTC.

The V call is TRBV5-1, the J call TRBJ1-4; 11 bases agree with TRBD1. The CDR3 extends over 15 amino acids. The trim removed 0 bases at V and 6 bases at J, leaving 1 base unmatched. Per the germline V gene, CDR1 is SGHRS and CDR2 is YFSETQ. The CDR3 DNA is TGCGCCAGCAGCTTGGGGACAGGGGGCTATGAAAAACTGTTTTTT. It codes for CASSLGTGGYEKLFF. Full variable domain (outside the CDR3, taken from reference TRBV5-1 and TRBJ1-4): KAGVTQTPRYLIKTRGQQVTLSCSPISGHRSVSWYQQTPGQGLQFLFEYFSETQRNKGNFPGRFSGRQFSNSRSEMNVSTLELGDSALYLCASSLGTGGYEKLFFGSGTQLSVL.